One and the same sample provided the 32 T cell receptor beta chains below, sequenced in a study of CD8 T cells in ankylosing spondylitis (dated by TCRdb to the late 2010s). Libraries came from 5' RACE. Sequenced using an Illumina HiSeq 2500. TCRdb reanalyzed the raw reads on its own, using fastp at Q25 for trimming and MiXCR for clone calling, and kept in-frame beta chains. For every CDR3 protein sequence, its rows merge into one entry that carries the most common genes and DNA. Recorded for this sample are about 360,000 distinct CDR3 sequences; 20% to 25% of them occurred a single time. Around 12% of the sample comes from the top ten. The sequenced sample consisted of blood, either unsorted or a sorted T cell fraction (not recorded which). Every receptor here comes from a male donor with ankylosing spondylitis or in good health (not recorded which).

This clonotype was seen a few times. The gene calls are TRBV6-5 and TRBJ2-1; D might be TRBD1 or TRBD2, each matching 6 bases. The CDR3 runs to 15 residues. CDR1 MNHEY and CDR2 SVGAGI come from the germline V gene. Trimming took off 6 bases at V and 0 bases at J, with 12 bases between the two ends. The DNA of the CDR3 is TGTGCCAGCAGATACAGGGAGGCCTCCTACAATGAGCAGTTCTTC. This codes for CASRYREASYNEQFF.

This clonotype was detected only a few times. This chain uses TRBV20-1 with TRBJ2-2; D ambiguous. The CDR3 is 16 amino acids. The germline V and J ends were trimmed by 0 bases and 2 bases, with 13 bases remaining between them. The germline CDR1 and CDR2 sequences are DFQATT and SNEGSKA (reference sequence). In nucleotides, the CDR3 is TGCAGTGCTAGAGATCAGGAAACAGAAAACACCGGGGAGCTGTTTTTT. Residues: CSARDQETENTGELFF.

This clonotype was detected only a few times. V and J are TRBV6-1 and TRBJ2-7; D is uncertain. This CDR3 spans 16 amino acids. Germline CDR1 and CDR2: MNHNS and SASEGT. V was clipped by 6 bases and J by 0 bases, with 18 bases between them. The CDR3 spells CASSRPKAESSYEQYF. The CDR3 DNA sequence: TGTGCCAGCAGCCGACCGAAGGCCGAGAGCTCCTACGAGCAGTACTTC.

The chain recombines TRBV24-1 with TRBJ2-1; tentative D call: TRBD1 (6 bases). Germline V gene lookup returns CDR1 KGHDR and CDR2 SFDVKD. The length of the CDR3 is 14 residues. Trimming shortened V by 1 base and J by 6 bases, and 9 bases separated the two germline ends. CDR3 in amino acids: CATSDLGQPNEQFF. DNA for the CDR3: TGTGCCACCAGTGATTTAGGACAGCCCAATGAGCAGTTCTTC.

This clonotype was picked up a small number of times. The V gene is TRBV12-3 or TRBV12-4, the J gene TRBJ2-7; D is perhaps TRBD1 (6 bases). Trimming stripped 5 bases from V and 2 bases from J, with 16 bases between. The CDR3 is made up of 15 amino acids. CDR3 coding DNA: TGTGCCAGCAGTCCGGAAGGACAGCCTCCCTACGAGCAGTACTTC. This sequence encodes CASSPEGQPPYEQYF.

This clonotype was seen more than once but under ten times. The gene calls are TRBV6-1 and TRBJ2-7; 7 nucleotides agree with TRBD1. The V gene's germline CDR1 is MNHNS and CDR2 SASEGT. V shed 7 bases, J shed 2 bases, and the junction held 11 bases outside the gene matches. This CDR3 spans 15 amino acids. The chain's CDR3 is CASTSFGTDPYEQYF. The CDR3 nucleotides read TGTGCCAGCACCTCATTCGGGACAGACCCCTACGAGCAGTACTTC.

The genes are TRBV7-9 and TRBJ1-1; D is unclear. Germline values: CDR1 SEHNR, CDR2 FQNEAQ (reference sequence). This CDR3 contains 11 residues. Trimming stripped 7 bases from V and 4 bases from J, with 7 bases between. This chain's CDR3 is CASTPATEAFF. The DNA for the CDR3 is TGTGCCAGCACCCCGGCCACTGAAGCTTTCTTT.

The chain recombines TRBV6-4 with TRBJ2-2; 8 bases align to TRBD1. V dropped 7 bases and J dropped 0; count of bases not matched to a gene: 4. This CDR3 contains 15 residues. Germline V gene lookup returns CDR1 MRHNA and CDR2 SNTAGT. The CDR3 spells CASIMDRANTGELFF. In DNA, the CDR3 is TGTGCCAGCATAATGGACAGGGCGAACACCGGGGAGCTGTTTTTT.

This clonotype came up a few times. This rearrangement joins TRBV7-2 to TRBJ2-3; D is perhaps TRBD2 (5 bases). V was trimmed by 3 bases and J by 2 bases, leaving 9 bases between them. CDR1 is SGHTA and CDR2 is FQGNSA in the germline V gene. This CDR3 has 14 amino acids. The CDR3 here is CASSLPGNTDTQYF. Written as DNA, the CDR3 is TGTGCCAGCAGCTTGCCGGGGAACACAGATACGCAGTATTTT.

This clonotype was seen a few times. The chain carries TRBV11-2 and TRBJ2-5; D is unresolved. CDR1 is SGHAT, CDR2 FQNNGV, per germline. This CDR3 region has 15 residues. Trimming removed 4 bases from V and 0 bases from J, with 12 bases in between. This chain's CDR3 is CASSSGDLNQETQYF. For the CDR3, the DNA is TGTGCCAGCAGCTCCGGCGACCTAAACCAAGAGACCCAGTACTTC.

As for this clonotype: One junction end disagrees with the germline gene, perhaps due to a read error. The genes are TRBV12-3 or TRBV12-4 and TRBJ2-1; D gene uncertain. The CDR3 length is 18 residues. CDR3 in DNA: TGTGCCCGCAGTTTAGCTTCCCAGTCCCGGTGGGCCTACAATGAGCAGTTCTTC. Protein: CARSLASQSRWAYNEQFF.

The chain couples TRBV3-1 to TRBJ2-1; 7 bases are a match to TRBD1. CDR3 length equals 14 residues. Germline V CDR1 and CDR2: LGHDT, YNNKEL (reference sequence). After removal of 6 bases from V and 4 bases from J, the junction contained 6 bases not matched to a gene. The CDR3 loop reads CASSDRVTYNEQFF. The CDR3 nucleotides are TGTGCCAGCAGTGACAGGGTAACGTACAATGAGCAGTTCTTC.

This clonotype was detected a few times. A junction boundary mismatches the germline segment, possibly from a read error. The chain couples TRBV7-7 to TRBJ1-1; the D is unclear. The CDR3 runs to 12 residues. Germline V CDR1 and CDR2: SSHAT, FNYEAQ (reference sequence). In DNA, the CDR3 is TGTGCTAGCAGCTTAGTCGATGGGTGCGCTTTCTTT. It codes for CASSLVDGCAFF.

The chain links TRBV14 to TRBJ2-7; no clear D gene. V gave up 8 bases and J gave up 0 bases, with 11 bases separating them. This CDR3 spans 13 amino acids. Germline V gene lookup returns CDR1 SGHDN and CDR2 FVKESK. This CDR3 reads CASPPANSYEQYF. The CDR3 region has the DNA TGTGCCAGCCCCCCAGCGAACTCCTACGAGCAGTACTTC.

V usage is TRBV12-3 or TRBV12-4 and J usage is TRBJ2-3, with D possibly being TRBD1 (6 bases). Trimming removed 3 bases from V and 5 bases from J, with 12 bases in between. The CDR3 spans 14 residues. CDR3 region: CASSLLQGGDTQYF. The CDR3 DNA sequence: TGTGCCAGCAGTTTGTTACAGGGTGGAGATACGCAGTATTTT.

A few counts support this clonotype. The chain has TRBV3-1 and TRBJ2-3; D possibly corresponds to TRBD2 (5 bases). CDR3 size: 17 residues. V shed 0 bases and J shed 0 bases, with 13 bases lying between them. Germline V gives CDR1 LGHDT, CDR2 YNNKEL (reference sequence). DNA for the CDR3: TGTGCCAGCAGCCAAGATGAGGACTTCGGGAGCACAGATACGCAGTATTTT. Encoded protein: CASSQDEDFGSTDTQYF.

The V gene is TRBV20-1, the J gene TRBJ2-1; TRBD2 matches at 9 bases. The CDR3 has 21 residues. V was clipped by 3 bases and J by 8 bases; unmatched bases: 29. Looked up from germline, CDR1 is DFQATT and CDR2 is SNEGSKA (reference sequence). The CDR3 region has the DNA TGCAGTGCTAGCGGGGTTATTGAGACTAGCGGAAAAATACCCCCGTGGTATGAGCAGTTCTTC. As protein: CSASGVIETSGKIPPWYEQFF.

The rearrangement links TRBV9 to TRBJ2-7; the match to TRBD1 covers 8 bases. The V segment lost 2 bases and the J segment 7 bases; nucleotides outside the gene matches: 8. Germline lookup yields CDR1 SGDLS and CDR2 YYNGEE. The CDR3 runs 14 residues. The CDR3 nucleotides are TGTGCCAGCAGCGTGGGGACAGGCGCTGGAGAGCAGTACTTC. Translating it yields CASSVGTGAGEQYF.

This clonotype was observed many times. The CDR3 loop is CASSPTLREQYF. In DNA form, the CDR3 reads TGTGCCAGCAGCCCCACACTGCGCGAGCAGTACTTC. The chain joins TRBV12-3 or TRBV12-4 to TRBJ2-7; no firm D call. The CDR3 has 12 amino acids. V was clipped by 6 bases and J by 6 bases, with 12 bases between them.

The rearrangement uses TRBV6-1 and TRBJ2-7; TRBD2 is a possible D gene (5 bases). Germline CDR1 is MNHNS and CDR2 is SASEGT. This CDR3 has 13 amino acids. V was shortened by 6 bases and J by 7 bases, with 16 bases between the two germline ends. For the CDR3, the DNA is TGTGCCAGCAGCATGGGCGGGTCTGAGGAGCAGTACTTC. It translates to CASSMGGSEEQYF.

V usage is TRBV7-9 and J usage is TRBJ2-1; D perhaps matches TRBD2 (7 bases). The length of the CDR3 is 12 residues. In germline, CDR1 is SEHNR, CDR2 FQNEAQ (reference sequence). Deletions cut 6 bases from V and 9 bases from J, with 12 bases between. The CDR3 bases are TGTGCCAGCAGTAAGGGGGGGGCTGAGCAGTTCTTC. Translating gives CASSKGGAEQFF.

The CDR3: CASSLGLPADTQYF. CDR3 DNA: TGTGCCAGCAGCTTAGGTCTCCCAGCAGATACGCAGTATTTT. The rearrangement joins TRBV11-2 to TRBJ2-3; D is ambiguous. CDR3 size: 14 residues. The V and J ends lost 1 base and 4 bases respectively, with 9 bases between them. The germline gives CDR1 SGHAT, CDR2 FQNNGV.

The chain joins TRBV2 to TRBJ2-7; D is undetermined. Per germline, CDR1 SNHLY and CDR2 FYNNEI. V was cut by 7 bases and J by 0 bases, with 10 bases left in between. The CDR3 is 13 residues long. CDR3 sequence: CASTPGFSYEQYF. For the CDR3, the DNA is TGTGCCAGCACCCCGGGCTTCTCCTACGAGCAGTACTTC.

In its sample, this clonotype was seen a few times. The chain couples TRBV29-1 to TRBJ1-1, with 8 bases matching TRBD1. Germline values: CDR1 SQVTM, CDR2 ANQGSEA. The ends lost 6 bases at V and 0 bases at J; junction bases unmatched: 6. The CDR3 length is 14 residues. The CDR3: CSVSNRGLNTEAFF. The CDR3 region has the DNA TGCAGCGTGTCCAACAGGGGGTTGAACACTGAAGCTTTCTTT.

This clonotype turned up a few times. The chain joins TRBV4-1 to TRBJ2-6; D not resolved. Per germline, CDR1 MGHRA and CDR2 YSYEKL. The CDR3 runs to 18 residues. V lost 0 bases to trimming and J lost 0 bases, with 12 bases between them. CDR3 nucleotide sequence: TGCGCCAGCAGCCAAGAAGCCAGGTTTCCCTCTGGGGCCAACGTCCTGACTTTC. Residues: CASSQEARFPSGANVLTF.

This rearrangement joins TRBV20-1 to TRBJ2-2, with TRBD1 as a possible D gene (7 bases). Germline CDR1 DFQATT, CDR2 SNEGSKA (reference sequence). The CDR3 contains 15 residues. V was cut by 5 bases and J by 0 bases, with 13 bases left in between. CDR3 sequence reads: CSAQGGTSNTGELFF. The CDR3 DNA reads TGCAGTGCTCAGGGGGGAACCTCGAACACCGGGGAGCTGTTTTTT.

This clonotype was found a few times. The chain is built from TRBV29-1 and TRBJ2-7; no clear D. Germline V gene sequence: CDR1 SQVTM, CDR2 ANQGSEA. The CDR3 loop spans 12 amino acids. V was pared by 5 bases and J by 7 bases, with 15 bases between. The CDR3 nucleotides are TGCAGCGTTTCAGCGTCGGACGCTGAGCAGTACTTC. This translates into CSVSASDAEQYF.

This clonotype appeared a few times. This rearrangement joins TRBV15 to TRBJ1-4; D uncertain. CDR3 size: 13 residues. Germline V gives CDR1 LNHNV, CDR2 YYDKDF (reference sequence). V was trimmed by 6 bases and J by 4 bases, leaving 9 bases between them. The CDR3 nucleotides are TGTGCCACCAGGGGCGGGGATAATGAAAAACTGTTTTTT. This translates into CATRGGDNEKLFF.

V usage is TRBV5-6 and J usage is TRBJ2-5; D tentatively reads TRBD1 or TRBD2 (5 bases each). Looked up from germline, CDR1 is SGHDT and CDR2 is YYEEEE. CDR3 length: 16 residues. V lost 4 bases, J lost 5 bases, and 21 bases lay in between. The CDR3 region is CASSPGTALRRETQYF. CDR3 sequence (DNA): TGTGCCAGCAGCCCCGGGACGGCGTTAAGGCGGGAGACCCAGTACTTC.

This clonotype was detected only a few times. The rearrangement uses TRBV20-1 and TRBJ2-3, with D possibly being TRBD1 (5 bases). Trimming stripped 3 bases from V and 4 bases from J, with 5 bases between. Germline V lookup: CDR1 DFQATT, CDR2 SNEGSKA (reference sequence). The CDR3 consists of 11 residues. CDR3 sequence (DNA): TGCAGTGCTAGGGGGCCAGATACGCAGTATTTT. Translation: CSARGPDTQYF.

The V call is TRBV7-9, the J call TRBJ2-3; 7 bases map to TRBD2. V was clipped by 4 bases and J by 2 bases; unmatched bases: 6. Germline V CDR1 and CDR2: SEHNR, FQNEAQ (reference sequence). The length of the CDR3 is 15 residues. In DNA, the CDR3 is TGTGCCAGCAGCTCGGCGGGGGAACACACAGATACGCAGTATTTT. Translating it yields CASSSAGEHTDTQYF.

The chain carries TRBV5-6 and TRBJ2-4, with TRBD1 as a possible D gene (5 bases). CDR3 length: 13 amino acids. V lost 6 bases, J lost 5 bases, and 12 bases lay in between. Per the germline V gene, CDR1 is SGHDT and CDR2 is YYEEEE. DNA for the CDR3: TGTGCCAGCATGGAGTACAGGCAAAACATTCAGTACTTC. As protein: CASMEYRQNIQYF.